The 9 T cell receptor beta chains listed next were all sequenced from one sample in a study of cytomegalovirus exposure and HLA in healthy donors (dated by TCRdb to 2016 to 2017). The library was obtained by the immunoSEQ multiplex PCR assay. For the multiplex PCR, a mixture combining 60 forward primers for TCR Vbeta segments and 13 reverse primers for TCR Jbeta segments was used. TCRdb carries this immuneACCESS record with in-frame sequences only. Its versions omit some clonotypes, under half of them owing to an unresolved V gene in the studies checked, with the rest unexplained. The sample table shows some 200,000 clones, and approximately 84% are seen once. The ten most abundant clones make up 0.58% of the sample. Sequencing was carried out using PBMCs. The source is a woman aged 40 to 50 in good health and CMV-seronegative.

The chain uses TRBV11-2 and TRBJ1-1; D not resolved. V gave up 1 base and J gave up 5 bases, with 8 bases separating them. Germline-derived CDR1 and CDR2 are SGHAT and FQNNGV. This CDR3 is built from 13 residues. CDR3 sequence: CASSLGSLTEAFF. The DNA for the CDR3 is TGTGCCAGCAGCTTAGGTAGTTTAACTGAAGCTTTCTTT.

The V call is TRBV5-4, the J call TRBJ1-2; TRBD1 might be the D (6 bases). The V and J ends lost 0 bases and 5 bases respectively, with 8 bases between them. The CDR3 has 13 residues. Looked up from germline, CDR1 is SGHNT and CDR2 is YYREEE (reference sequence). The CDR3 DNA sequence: TGTGCCAGCAGCTTGGGGACAGCTTATGGCTACACCTTC. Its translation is CASSLGTAYGYTF. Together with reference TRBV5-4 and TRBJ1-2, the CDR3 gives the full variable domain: ETGVTQSPTHLIKTRGQQVTLRCSSQSGHNTVSWYQQALGQGPQFIFQYYREEENGRGNFPPRFSGLQFPNYSSELNVNALELDDSALYLCASSLGTAYGYTFGSGTRLTVV.

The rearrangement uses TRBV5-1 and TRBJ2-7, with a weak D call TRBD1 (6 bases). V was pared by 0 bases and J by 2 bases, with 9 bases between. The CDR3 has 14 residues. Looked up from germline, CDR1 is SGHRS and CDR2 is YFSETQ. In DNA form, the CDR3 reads TGCGCCAGCAGCTTGGAGCAGGGGACCTACGAGCAGTACTTC. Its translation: CASSLEQGTYEQYF.

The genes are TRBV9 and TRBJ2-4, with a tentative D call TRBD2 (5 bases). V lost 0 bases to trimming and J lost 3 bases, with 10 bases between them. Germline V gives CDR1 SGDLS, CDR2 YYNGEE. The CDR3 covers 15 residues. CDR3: CASSVGTPVKNIQYF. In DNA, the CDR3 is TGTGCCAGCAGCGTAGGGACTCCGGTCAAAAACATTCAGTACTTC.

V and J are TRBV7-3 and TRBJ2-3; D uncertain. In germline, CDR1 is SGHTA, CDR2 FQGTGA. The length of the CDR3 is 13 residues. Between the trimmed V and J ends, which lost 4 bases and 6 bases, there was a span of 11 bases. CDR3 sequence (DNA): TGTGCCAGCAGCTCCCTGCAACTGGATACGCAGTATTTT. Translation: CASSSLQLDTQYF.

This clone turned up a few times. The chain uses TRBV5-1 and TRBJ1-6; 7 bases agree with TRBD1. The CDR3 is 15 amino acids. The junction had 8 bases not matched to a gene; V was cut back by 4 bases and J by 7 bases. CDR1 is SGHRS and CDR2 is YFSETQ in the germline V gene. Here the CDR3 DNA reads TGCGCCAGCAGCGGGCAGGGGGATAGGAATTCACCCCTCCACTTT. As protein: CASSGQGDRNSPLHF.

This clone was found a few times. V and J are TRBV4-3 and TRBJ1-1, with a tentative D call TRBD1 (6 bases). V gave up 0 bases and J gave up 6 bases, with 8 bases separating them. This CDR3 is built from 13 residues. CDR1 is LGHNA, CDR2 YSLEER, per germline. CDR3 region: CASSQEAGAEAFF. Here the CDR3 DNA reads TGCGCCAGCAGCCAAGAGGCAGGGGCTGAAGCTTTCTTT.

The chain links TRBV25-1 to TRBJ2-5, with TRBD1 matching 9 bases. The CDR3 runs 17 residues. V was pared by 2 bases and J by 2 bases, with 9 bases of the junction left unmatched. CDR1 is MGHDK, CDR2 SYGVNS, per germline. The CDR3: CASSERDRESPQETQYF. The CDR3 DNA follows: TGTGCCAGCAGTGAACGGGACAGGGAGTCCCCTCAAGAGACCCAGTACTTC.

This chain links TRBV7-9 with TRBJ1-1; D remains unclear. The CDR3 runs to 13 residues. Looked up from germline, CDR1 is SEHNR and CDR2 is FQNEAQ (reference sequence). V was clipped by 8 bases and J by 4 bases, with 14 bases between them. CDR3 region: CASRISQVTEAFF. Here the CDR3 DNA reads TGTGCCAGCCGAATTTCTCAGGTCACTGAAGCTTTCTTT.